Listed below are T cell receptor beta chains from one sample, sequenced in a study of blood T cell repertoires in COVID-19. Data came from immunoSEQ multiplex PCR; TCRdb stores just in-frame clones and leaves some out. The table records about 160,000 clones, 85% to 95% of them present only once. Sequenced sample: peripheral blood. The source is a woman aged 45-59 years with acute or convalescent COVID-19. CDR3s include the opening cysteine and the closing phenylalanine or tryptophan. D genes are given only for firm matches. Clone size, where shown, is once, few, many, or a class for clones that have expanded.

TRBV6-1	TRBJ1-1	-	-	TGTGCCAGCAGTGAGGGGGGGATAACTGAAGCTTTCTTT	CASSEGGITEAFF
TRBV3-1/TRBV3-2	TRBJ2-1	-	TRBD2	TGTGCCAGCAGCCAAAGGGGAGGGGTAAATGAGCAGTTCTTC	CASSQRGGVNEQFF
TRBV9	TRBJ1-3	-	-	TGTGCCAGCAGCGGGACAGCCTCTGGAAACACCATATATTTT	CASSGTASGNTIYF
TRBV19	TRBJ2-3	-	-	TGTGCCAGTAGGAATCCCAGCGGATCAGATACGCAGTATTTT	CASRNPSGSDTQYF
TRBV6-5	TRBJ1-4	-	-	TGTGCCAGCAGGTCAGGCGGGACTAATGAAAAACTGTTTTTT	CASRSGGTNEKLFF
TRBV5-1	TRBJ2-7	once	TRBD2	TGCGCCAGCAGCTTGGGCGGGAGCTCCTACGAGCAGTACTTC	CASSLGGSSYEQYF
TRBV30	TRBJ1-2	-	TRBD1	TGTGCCTGGAGTCGTGACAGGGGCCACACCTATGGCTACACCTTC	CAWSRDRGHTYGYTF
TRBV7-6	TRBJ2-7	once	TRBD1	TGTGCCAGCAGCTCCGGGACAGGGGGCTCCTACGAGCAGTACTTC	CASSSGTGGSYEQYF
TRBV10-2	TRBJ1-2	-	TRBD1	TGCGCCAGCAGTGGACAGGGCGCTAGCTATGGCTACACCTTC	CASSGQGASYGYTF
TRBV6-4	TRBJ1-5	-	-	TGTGCCAGCAGTGAATCAGGGAATCAGCCCCAGCATTTT	CASSESGNQPQHF
TRBV29-1	TRBJ1-2	-	TRBD1	TGCAGCGTTGATATTACAGGGGTCGGGGGTGGCTACACCTTC	CSVDITGVGGGYTF
TRBV5-1	TRBJ1-4	-	-	TGCGCCAGCAGCTTGGCCGGGATAGGGGAAAAACTGTTTTTT	CASSLAGIGEKLFF
TRBV7-9	TRBJ2-7	-	-	TGTGCCAGCAGCCGGTCGGGGAGCGAGCAGTACTTC	CASSRSGSEQYF
TRBV30	TRBJ1-2	-	TRBD1	TGTGCCTGGTTCAGGGGGACAGGGATCTATGGCTACACCTTC	CAWFRGTGIYGYTF
TRBV10-2	TRBJ2-1	-	TRBD2	TGCGCCAGCAGTGCTAGCGGGGGTTTCAATGAGCAGTTCTTC	CASSASGGFNEQFF
TRBV19	TRBJ1-5	-	-	TGTGCCAGTAGTAATGGACAGAGGACCGATCAGCCCCAGCATTTT	CASSNGQRTDQPQHF
TRBV19	TRBJ1-5	-	TRBD1	TGTGCCAGTAGTAGGGACAGGAGCAATCAGCCCCAGCATTTT	CASSRDRSNQPQHF
TRBV6-1	TRBJ1-6	few	-	TGTGCCAGCAGTGAAGCGCGCCAGGTAGAGAATTCACCCCTCCACTTT	CASSEARQVENSPLHF
TRBV2	TRBJ1-4	-	-	TGTGCCAGCAGTCTCTTAAACGAGGGAATTAATGAAAAACTGTTTTTT	CASSLLNEGINEKLFF
TRBV5-1	TRBJ1-6	-	TRBD1	TGCGCCAGCAGCTTGGGGACAGGGAATTCACCCCTCCACTTT	CASSLGTGNSPLHF
TRBV3-1/TRBV3-2	TRBJ2-7	-	TRBD2	TGTGCCAGCAGCCAAGGGTTAGCGGGGGGCTTCGGATACTACGAGCAGTACTTC	CASSQGLAGGFGYYEQYF